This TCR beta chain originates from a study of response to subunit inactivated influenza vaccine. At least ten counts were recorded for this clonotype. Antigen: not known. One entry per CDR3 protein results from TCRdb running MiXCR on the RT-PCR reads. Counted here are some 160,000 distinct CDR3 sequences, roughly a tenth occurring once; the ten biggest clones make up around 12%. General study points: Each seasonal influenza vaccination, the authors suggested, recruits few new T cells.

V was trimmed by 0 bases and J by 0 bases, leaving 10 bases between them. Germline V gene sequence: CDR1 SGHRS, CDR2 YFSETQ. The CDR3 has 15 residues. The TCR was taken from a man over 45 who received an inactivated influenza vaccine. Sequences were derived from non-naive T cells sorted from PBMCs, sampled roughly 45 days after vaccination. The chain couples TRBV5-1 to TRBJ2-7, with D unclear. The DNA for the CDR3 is TGCGCCAGCAGCTTGGTGGCAGGAAGCTCCTACGAGCAGTACTTC. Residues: CASSLVAGSSYEQYF. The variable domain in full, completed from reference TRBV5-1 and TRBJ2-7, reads KAGVTQTPRYLIKTRGQQVTLSCSPISGHRSVSWYQQTPGQGLQFLFEYFSETQRNKGNFPGRFSGRQFSNSRSEMNVSTLELGDSALYLCASSLVAGSSYEQYFGPGTRLTVT.